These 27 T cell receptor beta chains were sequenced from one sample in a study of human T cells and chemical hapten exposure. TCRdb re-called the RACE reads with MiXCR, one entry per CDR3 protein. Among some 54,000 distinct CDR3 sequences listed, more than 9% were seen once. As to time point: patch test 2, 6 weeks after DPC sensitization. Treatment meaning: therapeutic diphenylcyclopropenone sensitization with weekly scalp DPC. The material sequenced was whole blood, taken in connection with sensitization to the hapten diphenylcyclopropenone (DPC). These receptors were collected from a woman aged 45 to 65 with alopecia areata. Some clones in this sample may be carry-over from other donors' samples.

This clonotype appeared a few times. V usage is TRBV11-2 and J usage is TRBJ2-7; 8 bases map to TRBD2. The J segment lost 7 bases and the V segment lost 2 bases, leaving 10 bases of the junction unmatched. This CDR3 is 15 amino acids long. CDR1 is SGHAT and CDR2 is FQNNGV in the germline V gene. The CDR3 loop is CASSLQTSGIYEQYF. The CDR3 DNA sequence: TGTGCCAGCAGCTTACAAACTAGCGGCATCTATGAGCAGTACTTC.

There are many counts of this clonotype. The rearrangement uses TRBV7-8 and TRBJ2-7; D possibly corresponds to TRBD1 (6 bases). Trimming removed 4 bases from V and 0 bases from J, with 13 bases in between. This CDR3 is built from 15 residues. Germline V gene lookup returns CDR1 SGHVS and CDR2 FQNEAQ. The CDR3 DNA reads TGTGCCAGCAGCTCGACCAGGGGTAGCTCCTACGAGCAGTACTTC. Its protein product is CASSSTRGSSYEQYF.

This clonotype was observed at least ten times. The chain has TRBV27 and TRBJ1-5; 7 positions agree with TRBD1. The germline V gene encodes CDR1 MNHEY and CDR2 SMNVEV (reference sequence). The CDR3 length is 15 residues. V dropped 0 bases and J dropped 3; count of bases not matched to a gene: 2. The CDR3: CASSLSQGFNQPQHF. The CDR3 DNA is TGTGCCAGCAGTTTATCACAGGGGTTCAATCAGCCCCAGCATTTT.

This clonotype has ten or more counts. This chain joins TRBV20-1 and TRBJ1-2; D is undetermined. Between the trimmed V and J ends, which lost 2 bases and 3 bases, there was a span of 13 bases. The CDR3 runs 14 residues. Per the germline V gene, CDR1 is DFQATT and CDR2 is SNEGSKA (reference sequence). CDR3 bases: TGCAGTGCTAGACGGGAGGGCGGGGACTATGGCTACACCTTC. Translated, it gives CSARREGGDYGYTF.

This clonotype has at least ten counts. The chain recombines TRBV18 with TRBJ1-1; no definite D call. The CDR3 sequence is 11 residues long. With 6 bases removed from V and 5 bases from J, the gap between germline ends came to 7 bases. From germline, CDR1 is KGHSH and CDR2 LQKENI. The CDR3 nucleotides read TGTGCCAGCTCTCCCGGGACTGAAGCTTTCTTT. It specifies CASSPGTEAFF.

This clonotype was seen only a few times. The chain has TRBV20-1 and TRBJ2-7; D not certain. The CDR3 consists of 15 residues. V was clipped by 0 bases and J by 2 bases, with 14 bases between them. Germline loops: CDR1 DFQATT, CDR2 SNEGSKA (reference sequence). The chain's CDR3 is CSARDLMVIPYEQYF. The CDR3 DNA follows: TGCAGTGCTAGAGATTTAATGGTGATCCCCTACGAGCAGTACTTC.

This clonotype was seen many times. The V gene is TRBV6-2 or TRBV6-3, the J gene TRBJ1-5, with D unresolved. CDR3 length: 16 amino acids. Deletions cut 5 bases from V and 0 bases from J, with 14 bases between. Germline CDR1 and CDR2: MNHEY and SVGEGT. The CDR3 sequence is CASSGNRYYSNQPQHF. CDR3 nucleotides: TGTGCCAGCAGTGGGAACCGCTATTATAGCAATCAGCCCCAGCATTTT.

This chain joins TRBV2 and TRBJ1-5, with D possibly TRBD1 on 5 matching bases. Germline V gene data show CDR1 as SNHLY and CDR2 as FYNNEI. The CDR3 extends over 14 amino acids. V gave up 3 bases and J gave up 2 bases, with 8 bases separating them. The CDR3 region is CASSDQGGNQPQHF. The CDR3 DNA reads TGTGCCAGCAGTGATCAGGGTGGCAATCAGCCCCAGCATTTT.

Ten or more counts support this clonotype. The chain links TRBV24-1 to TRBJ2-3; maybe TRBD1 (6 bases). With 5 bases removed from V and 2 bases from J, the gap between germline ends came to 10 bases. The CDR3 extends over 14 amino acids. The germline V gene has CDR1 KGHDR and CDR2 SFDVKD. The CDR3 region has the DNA TGTGCCACCAGTGGGATGGGGGCCACAGATACGCAGTATTTT. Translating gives CATSGMGATDTQYF.

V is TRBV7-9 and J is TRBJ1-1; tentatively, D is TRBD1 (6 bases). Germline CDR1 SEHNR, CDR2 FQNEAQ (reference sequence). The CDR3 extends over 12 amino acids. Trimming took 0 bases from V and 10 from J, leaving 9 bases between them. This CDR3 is CASSLAGQLAFF. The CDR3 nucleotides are TGTGCCAGCAGCTTAGCTGGACAGTTAGCTTTCTTT.

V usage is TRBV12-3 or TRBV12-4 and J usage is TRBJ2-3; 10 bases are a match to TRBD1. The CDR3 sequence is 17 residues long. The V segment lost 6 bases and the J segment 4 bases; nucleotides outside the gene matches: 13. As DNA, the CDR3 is TGTGCCAGCAGCCCTCTGCCCGGGACAGGGGTCCCAGATACGCAGTATTTT. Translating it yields CASSPLPGTGVPDTQYF.

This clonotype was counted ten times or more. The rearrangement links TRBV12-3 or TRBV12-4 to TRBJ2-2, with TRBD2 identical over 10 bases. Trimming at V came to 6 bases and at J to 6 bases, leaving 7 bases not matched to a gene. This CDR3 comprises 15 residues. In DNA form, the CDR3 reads TGTGCCAGCAGCCCTAGACTAGCGGGTGCCGGGGAGCTGTTTTTT. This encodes CASSPRLAGAGELFF.

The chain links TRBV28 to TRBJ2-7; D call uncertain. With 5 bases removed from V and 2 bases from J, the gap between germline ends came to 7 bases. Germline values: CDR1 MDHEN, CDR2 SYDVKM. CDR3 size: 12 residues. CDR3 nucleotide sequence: TGTGCCAGCAGTGGCAGCACCTACGAGCAGTACTTC. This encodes CASSGSTYEQYF.

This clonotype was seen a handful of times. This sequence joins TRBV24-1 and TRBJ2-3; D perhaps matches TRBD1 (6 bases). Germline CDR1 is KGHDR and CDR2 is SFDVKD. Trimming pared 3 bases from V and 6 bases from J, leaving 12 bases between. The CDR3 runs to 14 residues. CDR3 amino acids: CATSDRQGLDTQYF. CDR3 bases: TGTGCCACCAGTGATCGGCAGGGGCTGGATACGCAGTATTTT.

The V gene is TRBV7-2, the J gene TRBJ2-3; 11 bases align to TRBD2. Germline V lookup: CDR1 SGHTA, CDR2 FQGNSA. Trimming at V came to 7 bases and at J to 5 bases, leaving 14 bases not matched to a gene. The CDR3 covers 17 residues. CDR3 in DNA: TGTGCCAGCATCTATAGGGGGACTAGCGGCTTAATAGATACGCAGTATTTT. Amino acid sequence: CASIYRGTSGLIDTQYF.

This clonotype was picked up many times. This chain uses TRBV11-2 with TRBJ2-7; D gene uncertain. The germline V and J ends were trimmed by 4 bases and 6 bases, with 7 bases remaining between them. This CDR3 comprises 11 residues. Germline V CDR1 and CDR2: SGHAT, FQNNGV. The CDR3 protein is CASSSPREQYF. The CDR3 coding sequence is TGTGCCAGCAGCTCTCCCCGCGAGCAGTACTTC. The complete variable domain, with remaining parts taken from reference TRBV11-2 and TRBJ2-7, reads EAGVAQSPRYKIIEKRQSVAFWCNPISGHATLYWYQQILGQGPKLLIQFQNNGVVDDSQLPKDRFSAERLKGVDSTLKIQPAKLEDSAVYLCASSSPREQYFGPGTRLTVT.

CDR3 amino acids: CASTTSPRETQYF. In nucleotides, the CDR3 is TGTGCCAGTACGACTAGCCCCAGAGAGACCCAGTACTTC. The chain joins TRBV7-2 to TRBJ2-5, with 7 bases fitting TRBD2. CDR1 is SGHTA, CDR2 FQGNSA, per germline. V was pared by 9 bases and J by 4 bases, with 8 bases of the junction left unmatched. The CDR3 contains 13 residues.

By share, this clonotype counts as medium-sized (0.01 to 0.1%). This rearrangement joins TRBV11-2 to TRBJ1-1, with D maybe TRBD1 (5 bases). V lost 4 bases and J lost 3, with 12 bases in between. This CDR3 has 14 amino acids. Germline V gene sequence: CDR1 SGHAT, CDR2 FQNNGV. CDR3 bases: TGTGCCAGCAGCTCCCAGGACATTTACACTGAAGCTTTCTTT. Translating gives CASSSQDIYTEAFF.

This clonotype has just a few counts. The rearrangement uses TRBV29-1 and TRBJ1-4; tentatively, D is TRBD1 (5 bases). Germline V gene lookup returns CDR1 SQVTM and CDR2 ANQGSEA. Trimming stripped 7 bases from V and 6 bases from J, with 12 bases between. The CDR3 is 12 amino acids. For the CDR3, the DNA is TGCAGCGCTGCGGCGACAGATGAAAAACTGTTTTTT. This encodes CSAAATDEKLFF.

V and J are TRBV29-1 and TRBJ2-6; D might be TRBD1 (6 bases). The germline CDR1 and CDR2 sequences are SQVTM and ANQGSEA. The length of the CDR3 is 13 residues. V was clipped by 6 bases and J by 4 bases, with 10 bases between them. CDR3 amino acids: CSVQGTGANVLTF. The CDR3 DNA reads TGCAGCGTACAGGGCACCGGGGCCAACGTCCTGACTTTC.

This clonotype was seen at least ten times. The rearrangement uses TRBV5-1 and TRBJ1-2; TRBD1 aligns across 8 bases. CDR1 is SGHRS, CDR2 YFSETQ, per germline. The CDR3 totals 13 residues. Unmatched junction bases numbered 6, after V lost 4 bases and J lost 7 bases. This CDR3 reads CASSRGQASGYTF. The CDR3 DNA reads TGCGCCAGCAGCCGGGGACAGGCTAGTGGCTACACCTTC.

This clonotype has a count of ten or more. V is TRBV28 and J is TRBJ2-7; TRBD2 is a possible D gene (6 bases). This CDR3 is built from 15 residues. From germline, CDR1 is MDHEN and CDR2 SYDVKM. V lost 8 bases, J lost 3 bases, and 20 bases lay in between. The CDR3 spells CASFTVRERVYEQYF. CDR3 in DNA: TGTGCCAGCTTTACGGTCCGGGAGAGGGTCTACGAGCAGTACTTC.

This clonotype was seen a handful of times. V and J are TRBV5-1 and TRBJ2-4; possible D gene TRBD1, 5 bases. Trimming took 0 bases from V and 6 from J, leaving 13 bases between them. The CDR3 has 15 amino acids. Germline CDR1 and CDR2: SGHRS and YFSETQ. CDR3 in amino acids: CASSLAAGSGNIQYF. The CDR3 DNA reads TGCGCCAGCAGCTTGGCGGCAGGGTCGGGAAACATTCAGTACTTC.

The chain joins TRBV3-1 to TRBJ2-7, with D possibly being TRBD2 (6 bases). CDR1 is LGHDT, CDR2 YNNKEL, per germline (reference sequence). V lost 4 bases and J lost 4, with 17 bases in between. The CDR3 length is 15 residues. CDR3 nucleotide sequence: TGTGCCAGCAGCCTGGCGGGGAGCGGGCGTTACGAGCAGTACTTC. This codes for CASSLAGSGRYEQYF.

CDR3 protein: CASSSDPIRGTTEAFF. The DNA of the CDR3 is TGTGCCAGCAGCTCGGACCCCATTCGGGGGACCACTGAAGCTTTCTTT. V usage is TRBV7-9 and J usage is TRBJ1-1; the D gene is possibly TRBD1 (5 bases). V lost 4 bases to trimming and J lost 4 bases, with 19 bases between them. In germline, CDR1 is SEHNR, CDR2 FQNEAQ (reference sequence). This CDR3 comprises 16 residues. The full variable domain, completed using reference TRBV7-9 and TRBJ1-1, is DTGVSQNPRHKITKRGQNVTFRCDPISEHNRLYWYRQTLGQGPEFLTYFQNEAQLEKSRLLSDRFSAERPKGSFSTLEIQRTEQGDSAMYLCASSSDPIRGTTEAFFGQGTRLTVV.

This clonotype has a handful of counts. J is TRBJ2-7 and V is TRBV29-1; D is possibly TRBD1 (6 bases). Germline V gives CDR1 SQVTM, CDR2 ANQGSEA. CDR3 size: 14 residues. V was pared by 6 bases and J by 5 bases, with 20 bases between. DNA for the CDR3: TGCAGCGTGGGATTCGTTTACAGGGCGGACGAGCAGTACTTC. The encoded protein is CSVGFVYRADEQYF.

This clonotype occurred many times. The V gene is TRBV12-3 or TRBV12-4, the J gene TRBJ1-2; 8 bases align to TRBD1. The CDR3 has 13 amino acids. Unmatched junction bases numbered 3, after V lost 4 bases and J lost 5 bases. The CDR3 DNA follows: TGTGCCAGCAGTTCAGGGGGCGCGTATGGCTACACCTTC. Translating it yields CASSSGGAYGYTF.